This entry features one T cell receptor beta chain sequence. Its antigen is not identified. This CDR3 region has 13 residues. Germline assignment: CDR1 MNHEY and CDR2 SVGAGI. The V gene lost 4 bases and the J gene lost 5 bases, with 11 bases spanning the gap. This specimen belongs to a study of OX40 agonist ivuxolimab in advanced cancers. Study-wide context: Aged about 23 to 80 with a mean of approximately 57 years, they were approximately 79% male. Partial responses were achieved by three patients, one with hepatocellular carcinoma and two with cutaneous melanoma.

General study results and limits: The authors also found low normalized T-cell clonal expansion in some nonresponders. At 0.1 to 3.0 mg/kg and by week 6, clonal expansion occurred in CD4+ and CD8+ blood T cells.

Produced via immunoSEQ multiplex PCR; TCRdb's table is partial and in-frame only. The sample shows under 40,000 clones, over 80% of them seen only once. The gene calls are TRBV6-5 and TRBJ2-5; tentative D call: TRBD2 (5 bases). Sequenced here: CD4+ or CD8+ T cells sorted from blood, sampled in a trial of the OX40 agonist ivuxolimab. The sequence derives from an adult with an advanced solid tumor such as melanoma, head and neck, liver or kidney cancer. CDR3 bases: TGTGCCAGCAGTTCCCTAGAGCGGGAGACCCAGTACTTC. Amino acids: CASSSLERETQYF.